A single sample gave rise to the 20 T cell receptor beta chains below, sequenced in a study of blood T cell repertoires in COVID-19. This table comes from immunoSEQ multiplex PCR, and its TCRdb copy is limited to in-frame clones, with some not included. The sample includes approximately 300,000 clones, roughly 86% of them seen just once. Input material: peripheral blood. These receptors originate from a woman aged 25 to 39 with COVID-19, enrolled during active disease.

The rearrangement joins TRBV14 to TRBJ2-7; 8 nucleotides line up with TRBD1. This CDR3 is 14 amino acids long. V shed 2 bases, J shed 5 bases, and the junction held 5 bases outside the gene matches. Germline V gene data show CDR1 as SGHDN and CDR2 as FVKESK. The CDR3 DNA reads TGTGCCAGCAGCCAATTCCTACAGGGGGACGAGCAGTACTTC. It translates to CASSQFLQGDEQYF.

CDR3 DNA: TGTGCCAGCAGCTTGGGCCTTCGGACAGACTACGAGCAGTACTTC. Its translation is CASSLGLRTDYEQYF. The chain uses TRBV5-5 and TRBJ2-7; D perhaps matches TRBD1 (6 bases). V shed 0 bases and J shed 3 bases, with 13 bases lying between them. This CDR3 is 15 amino acids long. Germline values: CDR1 SGHKS, CDR2 YYEKEE (reference sequence). Full variable domain (rest looked up from reference TRBV5-5 and TRBJ2-7): DAGVTQSPTHLIKTRGQQVTLRCSPISGHKSVSWYQQVLGQGPQFIFQYYEKEERGRGNFPDRFSARQFPNYSSELNVNALLLGDSALYLCASSLGLRTDYEQYFGPGTRLTVT.

The rearrangement uses TRBV19 and TRBJ1-2, with 7 bases lining up with TRBD1. Per germline, CDR1 LNHDA and CDR2 SQIVND (reference sequence). CDR3 length: 15 amino acids. Losses at the gene ends were 6 bases for V and 8 bases for J; bases not matched to a gene: 15. The CDR3 nucleotides read TGTGCCAGTAGCAGTAGGTCATCGACAGGGAGGGGCTACACCTTC. Translating gives CASSSRSSTGRGYTF.

V is TRBV18 and J is TRBJ2-7; D ambiguous. CDR1 KGHSH and CDR2 LQKENI come from the germline V gene. This CDR3 comprises 13 residues. Trimming shortened V by 0 bases and J by 7 bases, and 10 bases separated the two germline ends. CDR3 nucleotide sequence: TGTGCCAGCTCACCACCCGACACGGAAGAGCAGTACGTC. As protein: CASSPPDTEEQYV.

The chain has TRBV12-5 and TRBJ1-2, with D unclear. There are 19 residues in the CDR3. CDR1 is LGHNT and CDR2 is FRNRAP in the germline V gene. V gave up 0 bases and J gave up 5 bases, with 25 bases separating them. In nucleotides, the CDR3 is TGTGCTAGTGGTTTGGTATCTTCGACGGGTTCAGTCGTATGTTATGGCTACACCTTC. Translated, it gives CASGLVSSTGSVVCYGYTF.

The chain combines TRBV5-1 with TRBJ1-2; D gene uncertain. Germline CDR1 is SGHRS and CDR2 is YFSETQ. The CDR3 loop spans 14 amino acids. Trimming cost V 4 bases and J 8 bases, with 18 bases left between them. CDR3 residues: CASSPNVQRMGYTF. Written as DNA, the CDR3 is TGCGCCAGCAGCCCCAACGTTCAGAGGATGGGCTACACCTTC.

This clone came up once. V usage is TRBV6-5 and J usage is TRBJ1-1; 7 nucleotides align to TRBD1. Germline V gene sequence: CDR1 MNHEY, CDR2 SVGAGI. The CDR3 contains 15 residues. V lost 7 bases and J lost 4; bases outside the gene matches: 12. The CDR3 nucleotides read TGTGCCAGCACCTTAGGGGGCGGAAGCTTCACTGAAGCTTTCTTT. This gives the protein CASTLGGGSFTEAFF.

The V and J genes are TRBV3-1 (or the pseudogene TRBV3-2) and TRBJ2-1; 14 bases map to TRBD2. This CDR3 has 17 residues. With 4 bases clipped from V and 5 bases from J, the junction kept 7 bases outside the gene matches. CDR1 is LGHDT, CDR2 YNNKEL, per germline (reference sequence). The DNA of the CDR3 is TGTGCCAGCAGCCGGGGACTAGCGGGGGTTCGCGACAATGAGCAGTTCTTC. Its protein product is CASSRGLAGVRDNEQFF.

The CDR3 DNA reads TGTGCCTGGAGTCGTTCCGGCAGGGGGCTTTCACCCCTCCACTTT. Encoded protein: CAWSRSGRGLSPLHF. The chain uses TRBV30 and TRBJ1-6; 8 nucleotides match TRBD1. Unmatched junction bases numbered 9, after V lost 2 bases and J lost 9 bases. The CDR3 has 15 amino acids. Germline loops: CDR1 GTSNPN, CDR2 SVGIG (reference sequence).

V is TRBV27 and J is TRBJ1-5, with D perhaps matching TRBD1 (5 bases). Germline CDR1 and CDR2: MNHEY and SMNVEV (reference sequence). The V gene lost 2 bases and the J gene lost 2 bases, with 10 bases spanning the gap. This CDR3 comprises 15 residues. The chain's CDR3 is CASSLVGEGNQPQHF. The CDR3 DNA sequence: TGTGCCAGCAGTTTAGTGGGGGAGGGCAATCAGCCCCAGCATTTT.

The V gene is TRBV15, the J gene TRBJ1-3; D not certain. Germline V lookup: CDR1 LNHNV, CDR2 YYDKDF (reference sequence). V was shortened by 0 bases and J by 8 bases, with 14 bases between the two germline ends. The CDR3 consists of 15 residues. CDR3 in DNA: TGTGCCACCAGCAGAGATCCTGGAGGGTGGGACACCATATATTTT. Protein product: CATSRDPGGWDTIYF.

The gene calls are TRBV28 and TRBJ1-5, with 10 nucleotides matching TRBD1. This CDR3 spans 15 amino acids. J gave up 2 bases and V 2 bases, and 0 bases lay outside the gene matches. The germline V gene encodes CDR1 MDHEN and CDR2 SYDVKM. The CDR3 DNA reads TGTGCCAGCAGTTTAGGGACAGGGGGCAATCAGCCCCAGCATTTT. Translation: CASSLGTGGNQPQHF.

The gene calls are TRBV5-1 and TRBJ2-3, with unresolved D. The length of the CDR3 is 16 residues. The germline V and J ends were trimmed by 1 base and 6 bases, with 18 bases remaining between them. Germline-derived CDR1 and CDR2 are SGHRS and YFSETQ. Here the CDR3 reads CASSLWAPDSADTQYF. As DNA, the CDR3 is TGCGCCAGCAGCTTGTGGGCTCCCGATTCTGCGGATACGCAGTATTTT.

The rearrangement joins TRBV6-6 to TRBJ1-5; weak D call: TRBD1 (6 bases). The germline CDR1 and CDR2 sequences are MNHNY and SVGAGI (reference sequence). V shed 2 bases and J shed 0 bases, with 8 bases lying between them. This CDR3 has 15 residues. The CDR3: CASSYQGHSNQPQHF. DNA of the CDR3: TGTGCCAGCAGTTACCAGGGACATAGCAATCAGCCCCAGCATTTT.

V is TRBV19 and J is TRBJ1-2, with a possible D match to TRBD1 (6 bases). Trimming shortened V by 5 bases and J by 7 bases, and 17 bases separated the two germline ends. CDR1 is LNHDA, CDR2 SQIVND, per germline (reference sequence). The CDR3 covers 14 residues. Here the CDR3 DNA reads TGTGCCAGTAGTTCTCTATTCTGGGGGCGTGGCTACACCTTC. This sequence encodes CASSSLFWGRGYTF.

The chain carries TRBV27 and TRBJ2-5, with a weak D call TRBD1 (5 bases). This CDR3 comprises 17 residues. The V gene lost 5 bases and the J gene lost 2 bases, with 21 bases spanning the gap. Germline V gene lookup returns CDR1 MNHEY and CDR2 SMNVEV (reference sequence). The CDR3 nucleotides are TGTGCCAGCAGTCCGAATCTCCCTGACAGCCCTCAAGAGACCCAGTACTTC. Protein sequence: CASSPNLPDSPQETQYF.

The chain links TRBV5-6 to TRBJ2-3; D gene ambiguous. This CDR3 is 15 amino acids long. Per the germline V gene, CDR1 is SGHDT and CDR2 is YYEEEE. The V gene lost 3 bases and the J gene lost 2 bases, with 13 bases spanning the gap. The CDR3 DNA follows: TGTGCCAGCAGCTCGCCAGGTCTAAACACAGATACGCAGTATTTT. It codes for CASSSPGLNTDTQYF. The entire variable domain, with the rest obtained from reference TRBV5-6 and TRBJ2-3, is as follows: DAGVTQSPTHLIKTRGQQVTLRCSPKSGHDTVSWYQQALGQGPQFIFQYYEEEERQRGNFPDRFSGHQFPNYSSELNVNALLLGDSALYLCASSSPGLNTDTQYFGPGTRLTVL.

This chain joins TRBV6-1 and TRBJ1-1; TRBD1 aligns across 7 bases. The V gene's germline CDR1 is MNHNS and CDR2 SASEGT. CDR3 size: 14 residues. Germline trimming cut 2 bases from V and 1 base from J; bases unmatched to any gene: 1. The DNA of the CDR3 is TGTGCCAGCAGTGAATACAGGGGGAACACTGAAGCTTTCTTT. It codes for CASSEYRGNTEAFF.

This chain connects TRBV6-2 or TRBV6-3 to TRBJ1-5, with D possibly matching TRBD1 (5 bases). The CDR3 spans 17 residues. Germline V CDR1 and CDR2: MNHEY, SVGEGT. With 2 bases removed from V and 1 base from J, the gap between germline ends came to 15 bases. CDR3 region: CASSYAKGPGSNQPQHF. The CDR3 coding sequence is TGTGCCAGCAGTTACGCCAAGGGGCCTGGGAGCAATCAGCCCCAGCATTTT.

This clone appeared once. CDR3 in DNA: TGTGCCAGCAGTTCCCTACAGGGCTCTAACTATGGCTACACCTTC. Protein: CASSSLQGSNYGYTF. The chain couples TRBV27 to TRBJ1-2; D possibly corresponds to TRBD1 (6 bases). Germline CDR1 MNHEY, CDR2 SMNVEV (reference sequence). This CDR3 has 15 residues. V was pared by 4 bases and J by 0 bases, with 12 bases between.